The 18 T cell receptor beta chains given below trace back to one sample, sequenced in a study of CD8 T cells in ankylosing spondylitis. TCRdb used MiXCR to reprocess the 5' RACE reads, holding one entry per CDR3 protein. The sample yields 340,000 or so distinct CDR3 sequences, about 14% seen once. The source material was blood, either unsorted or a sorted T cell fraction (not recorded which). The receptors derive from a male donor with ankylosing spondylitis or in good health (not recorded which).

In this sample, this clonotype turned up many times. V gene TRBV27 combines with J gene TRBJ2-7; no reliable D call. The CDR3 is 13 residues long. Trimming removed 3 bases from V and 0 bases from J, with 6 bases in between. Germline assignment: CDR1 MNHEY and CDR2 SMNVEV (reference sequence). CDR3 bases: TGTGCCAGCAGTTTGTACAGCTCCTACGAGCAGTACTTC. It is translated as CASSLYSSYEQYF.

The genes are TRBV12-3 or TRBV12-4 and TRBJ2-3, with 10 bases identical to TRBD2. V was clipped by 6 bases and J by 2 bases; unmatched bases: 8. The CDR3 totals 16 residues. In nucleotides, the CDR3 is TGTGCCAGCAGCCGGGGACTAGCGCGGATCACAGATACGCAGTATTTT. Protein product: CASSRGLARITDTQYF.

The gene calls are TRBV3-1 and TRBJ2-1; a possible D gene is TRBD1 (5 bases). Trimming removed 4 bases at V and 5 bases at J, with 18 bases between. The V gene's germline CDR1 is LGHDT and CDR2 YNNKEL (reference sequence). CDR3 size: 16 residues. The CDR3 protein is CASSPKTAREHNEQFF. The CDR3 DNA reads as TGTGCCAGCAGCCCTAAAACTGCCAGGGAACACAATGAGCAGTTCTTC.

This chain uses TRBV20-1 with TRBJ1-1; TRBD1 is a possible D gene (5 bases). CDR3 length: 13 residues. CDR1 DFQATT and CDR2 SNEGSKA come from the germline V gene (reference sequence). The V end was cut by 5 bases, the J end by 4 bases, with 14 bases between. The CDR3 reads CSASSDSITEAFF. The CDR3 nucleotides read TGCAGTGCTTCGAGCGACAGTATCACTGAAGCTTTCTTT.

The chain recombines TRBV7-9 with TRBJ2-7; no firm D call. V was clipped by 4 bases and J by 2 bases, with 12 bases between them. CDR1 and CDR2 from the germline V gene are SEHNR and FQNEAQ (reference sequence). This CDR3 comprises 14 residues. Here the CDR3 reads CASSSFDGAYEQYF. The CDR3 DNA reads TGTGCCAGCAGCTCCTTCGACGGAGCCTACGAGCAGTACTTC.

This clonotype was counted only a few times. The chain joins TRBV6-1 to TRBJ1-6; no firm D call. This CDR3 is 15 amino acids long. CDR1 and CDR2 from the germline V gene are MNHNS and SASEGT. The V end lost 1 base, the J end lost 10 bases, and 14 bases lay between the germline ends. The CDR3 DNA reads TGTGCCAGCAGTGAAGAGTTGCGTTTAACGTCACCCCTCCACTTT. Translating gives CASSEELRLTSPLHF.

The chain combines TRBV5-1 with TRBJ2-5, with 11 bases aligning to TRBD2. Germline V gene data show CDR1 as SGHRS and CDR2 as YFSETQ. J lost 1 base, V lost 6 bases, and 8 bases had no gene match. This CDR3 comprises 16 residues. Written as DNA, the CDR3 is TGCGCCAGCAACCCGAGGACTAGCGGGCTCCAAGAGACCCAGTACTTC. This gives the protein CASNPRTSGLQETQYF.

Here the CDR3 reads CASSYRTTYEQYF. DNA for the CDR3: TGTGCCAGCAGTTACCGGACTACCTACGAGCAGTACTTC. This chain connects TRBV6-2 or TRBV6-3 to TRBJ2-7; D is possibly TRBD2 (6 bases). CDR1 and CDR2 (germline): MNHEY, SVGEGT. The CDR3 has 13 amino acids. V gave up 2 bases and J gave up 2 bases, with 7 bases separating them.

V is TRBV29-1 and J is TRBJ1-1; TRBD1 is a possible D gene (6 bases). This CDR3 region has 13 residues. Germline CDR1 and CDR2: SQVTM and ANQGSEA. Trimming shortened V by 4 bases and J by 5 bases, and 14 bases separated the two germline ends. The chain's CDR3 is CSVVGRGETEAFF. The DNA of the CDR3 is TGCAGCGTTGTCGGGAGGGGGGAGACTGAAGCTTTCTTT.

The CDR3 spells CATSRVTGNQPQHF. The CDR3 DNA is TGTGCCACCAGCAGAGTGACAGGGAATCAGCCCCAGCATTTT. The chain carries TRBV15 and TRBJ1-5, with 7 bases that match TRBD1. After removal of 1 base from V and 4 bases from J, the junction contained 1 base not matched to a gene. The V gene's germline CDR1 is LNHNV and CDR2 YYDKDF (reference sequence). This CDR3 contains 14 residues. Filled out from reference TRBV15 and TRBJ1-5, the complete variable domain reads DAMVIQNPRYQVTQFGKPVTLSCSQTLNHNVMYWYQQKSSQAPKLLFHYYDKDFNNEADTPDNFQSRRPNTSFCFLDIRSPGLGDTAMYLCATSRVTGNQPQHFGDGTRLSIL.

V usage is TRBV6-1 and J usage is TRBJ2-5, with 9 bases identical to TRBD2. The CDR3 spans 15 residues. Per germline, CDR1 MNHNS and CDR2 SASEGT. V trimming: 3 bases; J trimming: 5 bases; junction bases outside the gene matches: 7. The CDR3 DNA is TGTGCCAGCAGTGAGATGCGGGGGGGCCCCGAGACCCAGTACTTC. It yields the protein CASSEMRGGPETQYF.

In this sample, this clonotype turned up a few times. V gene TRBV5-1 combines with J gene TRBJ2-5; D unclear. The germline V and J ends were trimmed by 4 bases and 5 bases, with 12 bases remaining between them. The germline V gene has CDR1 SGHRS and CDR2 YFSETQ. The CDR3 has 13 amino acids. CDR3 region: CASSRAFGETQYF. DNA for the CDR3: TGCGCCAGCAGCCGCGCCTTCGGTGAGACCCAGTACTTC.

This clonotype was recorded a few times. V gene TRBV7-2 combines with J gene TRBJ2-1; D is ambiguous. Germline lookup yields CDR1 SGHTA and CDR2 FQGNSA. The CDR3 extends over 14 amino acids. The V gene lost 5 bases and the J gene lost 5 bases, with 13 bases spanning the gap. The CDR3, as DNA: TGTGCCAGCAGCATCGTAGCTACCCACAATGAGCAGTTCTTC. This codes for CASSIVATHNEQFF.

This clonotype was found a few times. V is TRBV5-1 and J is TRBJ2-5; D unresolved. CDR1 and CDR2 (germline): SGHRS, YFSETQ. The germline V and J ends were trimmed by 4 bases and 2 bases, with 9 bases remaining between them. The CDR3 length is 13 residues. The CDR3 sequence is CASSRAEQETQYF. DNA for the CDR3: TGCGCCAGCAGCCGGGCGGAGCAAGAGACCCAGTACTTC.

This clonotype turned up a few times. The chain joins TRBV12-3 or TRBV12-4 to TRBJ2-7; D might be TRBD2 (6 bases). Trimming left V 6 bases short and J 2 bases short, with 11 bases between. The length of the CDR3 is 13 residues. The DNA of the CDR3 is TGTGCCAGCAGCCTCGGGGAGGCCTACGAGCAGTACTTC. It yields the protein CASSLGEAYEQYF.

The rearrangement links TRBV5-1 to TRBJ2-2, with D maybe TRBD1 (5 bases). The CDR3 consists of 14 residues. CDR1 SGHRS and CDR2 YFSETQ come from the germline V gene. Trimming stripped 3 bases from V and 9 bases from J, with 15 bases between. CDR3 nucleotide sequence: TGCGCCAGCAGCTCCAGGGTGCTCTGCTGGGAGCTGTTTTTT. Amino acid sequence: CASSSRVLCWELFF. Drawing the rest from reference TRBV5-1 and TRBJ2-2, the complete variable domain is KAGVTQTPRYLIKTRGQQVTLSCSPISGHRSVSWYQQTPGQGLQFLFEYFSETQRNKGNFPGRFSGRQFSNSRSEMNVSTLELGDSALYLCASSSRVLCWELFFGEGSRLTVL.

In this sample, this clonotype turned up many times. Here the CDR3 reads CASSFRGTQPQHF. The CDR3 region has the DNA TGTGCCAGCAGTTTCAGAGGGACTCAGCCCCAGCATTTT. This sequence joins TRBV27 and TRBJ1-5; maybe TRBD1 (5 bases). The V gene lost 3 bases and the J gene lost 6 bases, with 9 bases spanning the gap. There are 13 residues in the CDR3. The germline CDR1 and CDR2 sequences are MNHEY and SMNVEV (reference sequence).

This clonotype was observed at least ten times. The chain's CDR3 is CASSLGSGYTGELFF. The CDR3 nucleotides are TGTGCCAGCAGCTTAGGTAGCGGGTACACCGGGGAGCTGTTTTTT. The chain couples TRBV7-2 to TRBJ2-2; TRBD2 matches at 7 bases. Per the germline V gene, CDR1 is SGHTA and CDR2 is FQGNSA. Unmatched junction bases numbered 2, after V lost 1 base and J lost 3 bases. The length of the CDR3 is 15 residues.